Listed below are T cell receptor beta chains from one sample, sequenced in a study of T cell repertoires in cytomegalovirus infection. TCRdb fed the reads into MiXCR, producing one record per CDR3 protein. The profile covers tens of thousands of distinct CDR3 sequences, with around 25% appearing a single time and roughly 50% taken by the ten largest. These receptors' targets are unknown. The material sequenced was CD8+ T cells from cultured PBMCs, taken from culture after CMV antigen stimulation. These receptors all come from a human donor in good health (CMV status not recorded). Some clones in this sample may be carry-over from other donors' samples. Both conserved end residues are part of each CDR3. D genes are given only for firm matches. Rows give clone size only sometimes, using once, few, many, or a class for an expanded clone.

TRBJ2-2 many NA TRBV6-5 TGTGCCAGCAGTTACTCGATAGGGCAGGGAAATCCCGGGGAGCTGTTTTTT CASSYSIGQGNPGELFF
TRBJ1-1 NA NA TRBV12-3/TRBV12-4 TGTGACAGCAGCAAATACACTGAAGCTTTCTTT CDSSKYTEAFF
TRBJ2-7 NA TRBD1 TRBV4-3 TGCGCCAGCAGCCAAGGGACAGGGGGCTGGTACGAGCAGTACTTC CASSQGTGGWYEQYF
TRBJ2-1 NA NA TRBV20-1 TGCAGTGCTAGCCCTGCTCAGACGAGCTCCTACAATGAGCAGTTCTTC CSASPAQTSSYNEQFF
TRBJ2-7 few NA TRBV19 TGTGCCAGTAGTATACCCCGGCCAGGGAGTGGGCTCGACGAGCAGTACTTC CASSIPRPGSGLDEQYF
TRBJ2-7 NA NA TRBV27 TGTGCCAGCTGCCTTGGGGGGCCCAGGGGCGAGCAGTACTTC CASCLGGPRGEQYF
TRBJ2-3 NA NA TRBV6-4 TGTGCCAGCAGTGACACCGGCACAGATACGCAGTATTTT CASSDTGTDTQYF
TRBJ1-5 NA NA TRBV6-8 TGTGCCAGCAGTTCCGACAGGATCGATAGCAATCAGCCCCAGCATTTT CASSSDRIDSNQPQHF
TRBJ1-2 many NA TRBV28 TGTGCCAGCAGTTTATCGGTCCGGGATCCCTCGGGCTACACCTTC CASSLSVRDPSGYTF
TRBJ2-7 few NA TRBV27 TGTGCCAGCAGTTTATCTAAACGGCTGTCTGGACAGTGGTACTTC CASSLSKRLSGQWYF
TRBJ1-1 medium-sized NA TRBV6-6 TGTGCCAGCAGTAGGGACATTGAAGCTTTCTTT CASSRDIEAFF
TRBJ2-3 NA TRBD2 TRBV4-1 TGCACCAGCAGCCCCGGGACTAGCGGTACAGATACGCAGTATTTT CTSSPGTSGTDTQYF
TRBJ2-1 NA TRBD2 TRBV27 TGTGCCAGCAGCTTATGGCAAGCGGGGGCCAAAAATGAGCAGTTCTTC CASSLWQAGAKNEQFF
TRBJ2-7 NA TRBD2 TRBV29-1 TGCAGCGTTTCTAGCGGGGCCTACGAGCAGTACTTC CSVSSGAYEQYF
TRBJ2-2 few TRBD1 TRBV9 TGTGCCACCCGACAGGGGAACACCGGGGAGCTGTTTTTT CATRQGNTGELFF